These T cell receptor beta chains were read from a single sample in a study of blood T cell repertoires in COVID-19. Using immunoSEQ multiplex PCR, the repertoire was profiled, and TCRdb retains in-frame clones only, with some absent. The sample contains some 250,000 clones, around 90% of which appear only once. Sequenced: peripheral blood. These receptors were collected from a man in his fifties or sixties who had recovered from COVID-19. Each CDR3 is given with its conserved first and last residue. The order of the fields is clone size, J gene, D gene, V gene, CDR3 length, CDR3 protein, CDR3 DNA. D genes are given only for firm matches. Clone sizes are given selectively: once, few, many, or a class where the clone is expanded.

abundance: .
j_gene: TRBJ1-2
d_gene: .
v_gene: TRBV5-5
len: 14
CDR3aa: CASSTTDRNYGYTF
CDR3nt: TGTGCCAGCAGCACCACCGACAGGAATTATGGCTACACCTTC

abundance: .
j_gene: TRBJ1-1
d_gene: .
v_gene: TRBV19
len: 11
CDR3aa: CASSILEEAFF
CDR3nt: TGTGCCAGTAGTATATTAGAAGAAGCTTTCTTT

abundance: .
j_gene: TRBJ2-7
d_gene: .
v_gene: TRBV2
len: 14
CDR3aa: CASSESRTIYEQYF
CDR3nt: TGTGCCAGCAGTGAAAGCCGCACCATCTACGAGCAGTACTTC

abundance: .
j_gene: TRBJ2-1
d_gene: TRBD1
v_gene: TRBV7-2
len: 14
CDR3aa: CASSAQTGHNEQFF
CDR3nt: TGTGCCAGCAGCGCCCAGACAGGGCACAATGAGCAGTTCTTC

abundance: once
j_gene: TRBJ2-1
d_gene: TRBD1
v_gene: TRBV6-2/TRBV6-3
len: 17
CDR3aa: CASSPSRGTGVNYEQFF
CDR3nt: TGTGCCAGCAGCCCGTCCCGCGGGACAGGGGTTAACTATGAGCAGTTCTTC

abundance: .
j_gene: TRBJ2-2
d_gene: TRBD1
v_gene: TRBV7-2
len: 13
CDR3aa: CASSWTGTGELFF
CDR3nt: TGTGCCAGCAGCTGGACAGGCACCGGGGAGCTGTTTTTT

abundance: .
j_gene: TRBJ1-2
d_gene: .
v_gene: TRBV5-1
len: 16
CDR3aa: CASSLVAGGTNYGYTF
CDR3nt: TGCGCCAGCAGCTTGGTGGCGGGGGGAACTAACTATGGCTACACCTTC

abundance: .
j_gene: TRBJ2-1
d_gene: TRBD2
v_gene: TRBV6-6
len: 16
CDR3aa: CASRSGLAGSYNEQFF
CDR3nt: TGTGCCAGCAGATCGGGGCTAGCGGGGTCCTACAATGAGCAGTTCTTC

abundance: .
j_gene: TRBJ2-5
d_gene: TRBD2
v_gene: TRBV10-3
len: 13
CDR3aa: CAISRGGRETQYF
CDR3nt: TGTGCCATCTCGCGGGGGGGCAGGGAGACCCAGTACTTC

abundance: .
j_gene: TRBJ1-2
d_gene: .
v_gene: TRBV11-2
len: 14
CDR3aa: CASSLDGTSYGYTF
CDR3nt: TGTGCCAGCAGCCTAGACGGGACAAGCTATGGCTACACCTTC

abundance: .
j_gene: TRBJ1-6
d_gene: .
v_gene: TRBV12-3/TRBV12-4
len: 13
CDR3aa: CASSFSTGRTLHF
CDR3nt: TGTGCCAGCAGTTTTAGTACAGGTCGTACTCTCCACTTT

abundance: .
j_gene: TRBJ1-4
d_gene: TRBD1
v_gene: TRBV3-1/TRBV3-2
len: 17
CDR3aa: CASSQRPQGATNEKLFF
CDR3nt: TGTGCCAGCAGCCAAAGGCCCCAGGGGGCAACTAATGAAAAACTGTTTTTT

abundance: .
j_gene: TRBJ1-2
d_gene: .
v_gene: TRBV11-2
len: 18
CDR3aa: CASSSRVFTGNGWDGYTF
CDR3nt: TGTGCCAGCAGCTCAAGGGTCTTCACAGGGAATGGTTGGGATGGCTACACCTTC

abundance: .
j_gene: TRBJ1-6
d_gene: TRBD1
v_gene: TRBV30
len: 14
CDR3aa: CAWSAGTDNSPLHF
CDR3nt: TGTGCCTGGAGTGCCGGGACAGATAATTCACCCCTCCACTTT

abundance: .
j_gene: TRBJ2-1
d_gene: .
v_gene: TRBV18
len: 13
CDR3aa: CASSPSGTSEQFF
CDR3nt: TGTGCCAGCTCACCATCCGGGACAAGTGAGCAGTTCTTC

abundance: .
j_gene: TRBJ1-2
d_gene: TRBD1
v_gene: TRBV27
len: 14
CDR3aa: CASRRTGGGYGYTF
CDR3nt: TGTGCCAGCAGGAGAACAGGGGGCGGCTATGGCTACACCTTC

abundance: few
j_gene: TRBJ1-5
d_gene: TRBD1
v_gene: TRBV30
len: 16
CDR3aa: CAWSATRTGGNQPQHF
CDR3nt: TGTGCCTGGAGTGCTACGCGGACAGGGGGTAATCAGCCCCAGCATTTT

abundance: .
j_gene: TRBJ2-3
d_gene: .
v_gene: TRBV6-5
len: 12
CDR3aa: CASSSSTDTQYF
CDR3nt: TGTGCCAGCAGTTCGAGCACAGATACGCAGTATTTT

abundance: .
j_gene: TRBJ1-1
d_gene: .
v_gene: TRBV7-8
len: 13
CDR3aa: CASSSTGNTEAFF
CDR3nt: TGTGCCAGCAGCTCTACAGGGAACACTGAAGCTTTCTTT

abundance: .
j_gene: TRBJ1-2
d_gene: .
v_gene: TRBV28
len: 15
CDR3aa: CASSPTDRPGRGYTF
CDR3nt: TGTGCCAGCAGTCCAACGGACAGACCCGGACGTGGCTACACCTTC

abundance: .
j_gene: TRBJ1-6
d_gene: .
v_gene: TRBV5-1
len: 16
CDR3aa: CASTYDGRGYNSPLHF
CDR3nt: TGCGCCAGCACCTACGACGGAAGGGGGTATAATTCACCCCTCCACTTT

abundance: .
j_gene: TRBJ2-2
d_gene: TRBD1
v_gene: TRBV18
len: 14
CDR3aa: CASSTKTGPGELFF
CDR3nt: TGTGCCAGCTCAACAAAGACAGGGCCCGGGGAGCTGTTTTTT

abundance: .
j_gene: TRBJ2-1
d_gene: .
v_gene: TRBV6-5
len: 15
CDR3aa: CASSYGADGYNEQFF
CDR3nt: TGTGCCAGCAGTTACGGGGCAGACGGGTACAATGAGCAGTTCTTC

abundance: .
j_gene: TRBJ2-7
d_gene: TRBD1
v_gene: TRBV12-3/TRBV12-4
len: 13
CDR3aa: CASSRNRGYEQYF
CDR3nt: TGTGCCAGCAGTCGTAACAGGGGCTACGAGCAGTACTTC

abundance: .
j_gene: TRBJ2-1
d_gene: TRBD1
v_gene: TRBV7-9
len: 15
CDR3aa: CASSRQGPWYNEQFF
CDR3nt: TGTGCCAGCAGCCGACAGGGGCCCTGGTACAATGAGCAGTTCTTC

abundance: .
j_gene: TRBJ2-4
d_gene: .
v_gene: TRBV23-1
len: 13
CDR3aa: CAVYRRPKNIQYF
CDR3nt: TGCGCCGTTTACCGGAGGCCGAAGAACATTCAGTACTTC

abundance: .
j_gene: TRBJ2-2
d_gene: TRBD1
v_gene: TRBV24-1
len: 14
CDR3aa: CATSGWTGTGELFF
CDR3nt: TGTGCCACCAGTGGCTGGACAGGGACCGGGGAGCTGTTTTTT

abundance: .
j_gene: TRBJ2-1
d_gene: .
v_gene: TRBV10-3
len: 15
CDR3aa: CAISEKWGGTNEQFF
CDR3nt: TGTGCCATCAGTGAGAAGTGGGGGGGCACAAATGAGCAGTTCTTC

abundance: .
j_gene: TRBJ1-2
d_gene: TRBD1
v_gene: TRBV4-2
len: 16
CDR3aa: CASSQDGQDYRYGYTF
CDR3nt: TGTGCCAGCAGCCAAGATGGACAGGACTATCGCTATGGCTACACCTTC